Reported below is one T cell receptor beta chain. The entry originates in a study of blood T cell repertoires in COVID-19. Across the whole study: The analysed material was cDNA or gDNA that came from T cells, B-cell-depleted T cells, or PBMCs.

V lost 1 base to trimming and J lost 8 bases; unmatched junction nucleotides: 7. Germline V gives CDR1 SEHNR, CDR2 FQNEAQ (reference sequence). This CDR3 is built from 15 residues. Sequencing was performed with immunoSEQ multiplex PCR; in TCRdb, only in-frame clones are kept and a portion is missing. The table records tens of thousands of clones, almost 85% of them present only once. Sequenced input: peripheral blood. The chain recombines TRBV7-9 with TRBJ2-1, with 8 nucleotides matching TRBD1. The source of this sequence is a man aged 50-60 years with active or convalescent COVID-19. This CDR3 is CASSLDGQGRHEQFF. The CDR3 bases are TGTGCCAGCAGCTTAGATGGACAGGGTAGGCATGAGCAGTTCTTC.